The 13 T cell receptor beta chains given below trace back to one sample, sequenced in a study of T-cell reconstitution after alpha-beta-depleted transplantation in children. It was with unique molecular identifiers that the TCRbeta library was prepared. MiXCR, run by TCRdb on the PCR reads, gives a single entry per CDR3 protein. Of some 600,000 distinct CDR3 sequences in the sample, 15% to 20% were seen once. Sequences were derived from PBMCs from the stem cell graft donor, sampled from the stem cell graft. All receptors derive from a human donor who donated a stem cell graft to a child with acute myeloid leukemia.

Worth noting for this clonotype: One base away lies a much larger clone, so this may be a sequencing read error. The V and J genes are TRBV29-1 and TRBJ1-2, with D possibly matching TRBD1 (5 bases). CDR3 size: 13 residues. Germline-derived CDR1 and CDR2 are SQVTM and ANQGSEA. V was clipped by 1 base and J by 2 bases, with 8 bases between them. The CDR3 sequence is CSVEAAGNYGYTF. The CDR3 DNA is TGCAGCGTTGAAGCCGCAGGGAACTATGGCTACACCTTC. Combining the CDR3 with reference TRBV29-1 and TRBJ1-2 gives the whole variable domain SAVISQKPSRDICQRGTSLTIQCQVDSQVTMMFWYRQQPGQSLTLIATANQGSEATYESGFVIDKFPISRPNLTFSTLTVSNMSPEDSSIYLCSVEAAGNYGYTFGSGTRLTVV.

This clonotype was found a few times. The rearrangement joins TRBV30 to TRBJ1-2; tentative D call: TRBD1 (6 bases). Germline lookup yields CDR1 GTSNPN and CDR2 SVGIG (reference sequence). The CDR3 is 15 amino acids. Trimming took 4 bases from V and 5 from J, leaving 20 bases between them. The CDR3 DNA sequence: TGTGCCTGGACCCGAACAGGGACGAACTTTTATGGCTACACCTTC. Its protein product is CAWTRTGTNFYGYTF.

In this sample, this clonotype turned up a few times. V usage is TRBV7-9 and J usage is TRBJ1-1, with 7 positions matching TRBD1. With 5 bases clipped from V and 5 bases from J, the junction kept 11 bases outside the gene matches. The CDR3 spans 15 residues. Germline V lookup: CDR1 SEHNR, CDR2 FQNEAQ (reference sequence). DNA for the CDR3: TGTGCCAGCAGCGCGATGGGACAGCTAGGGACTGAAGCTTTCTTT. Protein sequence: CASSAMGQLGTEAFF.

This clonotype has a count of ten or more. The genes are TRBV29-1 and TRBJ1-1; the D gene is possibly TRBD1 (5 bases). CDR3 length: 16 residues. V was cut by 1 base and J by 4 bases, with 19 bases left in between. Per the germline V gene, CDR1 is SQVTM and CDR2 is ANQGSEA. The CDR3 here is CSVEVGREGWGTEAFF. The CDR3 DNA sequence: TGCAGCGTTGAAGTGGGCAGGGAAGGCTGGGGCACTGAAGCTTTCTTT.

The chain employs TRBV28 and TRBJ2-4; weak D call: TRBD2 (5 bases). Trimming shortened V by 8 bases and J by 10 bases, and 18 bases separated the two germline ends. The CDR3 has 13 residues. CDR1 is MDHEN, CDR2 SYDVKM, per germline. This CDR3 is CASSSGTKQIQYF. In DNA, the CDR3 is TGTGCCAGCTCGAGCGGAACAAAACAGATTCAGTACTTC.

This clonotype came up many times. CDR3: CASSYGAGGDYGYTF. In DNA form, the CDR3 reads TGTGCCAGCAGTTACGGTGCAGGGGGGGACTATGGCTACACCTTC. V gene TRBV6-5 combines with J gene TRBJ1-2, with 7 positions matching TRBD1. Germline V gene data show CDR1 as MNHEY and CDR2 as SVGAGI. This CDR3 is built from 15 residues. The V segment lost 2 bases and the J segment 3 bases; nucleotides outside the gene matches: 6.

The chain has TRBV5-8 and TRBJ2-1, with unresolved D. There are 17 residues in the CDR3. Germline V gene data show CDR1 as SGHTS and CDR2 as YDEGEE. Trimming removed 0 bases from V and 0 bases from J, with 13 bases in between. This CDR3 reads CASSLALGPSSYNEQFF. The CDR3 DNA sequence: TGTGCCAGCAGCTTGGCCTTAGGACCGAGCTCCTACAATGAGCAGTTCTTC.

This clonotype was found many times. The J gene is TRBJ1-4, the V gene TRBV10-2; weak D call: TRBD1 (5 bases). Deletions cut 7 bases from V and 4 bases from J, with 13 bases between. The CDR3 is made up of 14 amino acids. Germline assignment: CDR1 WSHSY and CDR2 SAAADI. This CDR3 is CASKSGVGNEKLFF. The CDR3 nucleotides read TGCGCCAGCAAGTCGGGGGTGGGTAATGAAAAACTGTTTTTT.

This clonotype was detected a few times. The gene calls are TRBV20-1 and TRBJ2-1, with no clear D. CDR3 length: 14 amino acids. The germline V and J ends were trimmed by 5 bases and 2 bases, with 13 bases remaining between them. From germline, CDR1 is DFQATT and CDR2 SNEGSKA (reference sequence). CDR3 in DNA: TGCAGTGCTCCAAGACCGAGAACCTACAATGAGCAGTTCTTC. It translates to CSAPRPRTYNEQFF.

This clonotype was seen only a few times. The rearrangement uses TRBV4-1 and TRBJ1-4; D gene ambiguous. Germline V gives CDR1 MGHRA, CDR2 YSYEKL. With 1 base removed from V and 12 bases from J, the gap between germline ends came to 12 bases. This CDR3 has 13 amino acids. The CDR3 DNA reads TGCGCCAGCAGCCAAGCGTTACCAGAGGAACTGTTTTTT. This gives the protein CASSQALPEELFF.

This clonotype was seen repeatedly, ten times or more. This sequence joins TRBV6-5 and TRBJ2-2; the D gene is possibly TRBD1 (6 bases). The CDR3 contains 12 residues. Germline CDR1 and CDR2: MNHEY and SVGAGI. The V end lost 6 bases, the J end lost 6 bases, and 8 bases lay between the germline ends. The CDR3 region is CASRKGAGELFF. Written as DNA, the CDR3 is TGTGCCAGCAGAAAGGGGGCCGGGGAGCTGTTTTTT.

This clonotype was recorded many times. The chain couples TRBV20-1 to TRBJ2-2; 8 nucleotides agree with TRBD2. Per germline, CDR1 DFQATT and CDR2 SNEGSKA (reference sequence). J was trimmed by 7 bases and V by 6 bases; bases with no gene match: 13. CDR3 size: 15 residues. In DNA form, the CDR3 reads TGCAGTGCCCGCGGGGGGCGGGGGAAAGTCGGGGAGCTGTTTTTT. Translation: CSARGGRGKVGELFF.

The genes are TRBV25-1 and TRBJ1-1, with D perhaps TRBD1 (5 bases). Germline assignment: CDR1 MGHDK and CDR2 SYGVNS. Deletions cut 0 bases from V and 4 bases from J, with 9 bases between. The length of the CDR3 is 14 residues. CDR3 in amino acids: CASSEYGASTEAFF. In DNA form, the CDR3 reads TGTGCCAGCAGTGAATATGGGGCGAGCACTGAAGCTTTCTTT.